Each of the 32 T cell receptor beta chains below was sequenced from the same sample in a study of OX40 agonist ivuxolimab in advanced cancers. TCRdb's table, derived via immunoSEQ multiplex PCR, lists solely in-frame clones and lacks some. The data hold roughly 86,000 clones, with about 90% observed a single time. This specimen was CD4+ or CD8+ T cells sorted from blood, taken in a trial of the OX40 agonist ivuxolimab. The receptor set was obtained from an adult with an advanced solid tumor such as melanoma, head and neck, liver or kidney cancer.

The chain joins TRBV6-5 to TRBJ2-6; D is perhaps TRBD2 (5 bases). This CDR3 is 15 amino acids long. Between the trimmed V and J ends, which lost 6 bases and 1 base, there was a span of 10 bases. The germline V gene encodes CDR1 MNHEY and CDR2 SVGAGI. The CDR3 here is CASRRTDSGANVLTF. CDR3 DNA sequence: TGTGCCAGCAGGCGGACTGATTCTGGGGCCAACGTCCTGACTTTC.

The CDR3 sequence is CASRTSGTREETQYF. In DNA, the CDR3 is TGTGCCAGCAGGACGTCAGGGACTCGCGAAGAGACCCAGTACTTC. The gene calls are TRBV6-5 and TRBJ2-5; D is perhaps TRBD2 (6 bases). Trimming removed 6 bases at V and 3 bases at J, with 17 bases between. The CDR3 is 15 amino acids. The germline CDR1 and CDR2 sequences are MNHEY and SVGAGI.

V usage is TRBV11-2 and J usage is TRBJ2-1, with 9 bases lining up with TRBD1. This CDR3 is built from 14 residues. Trimming at V came to 3 bases and at J to 9 bases, leaving 6 bases not matched to a gene. Looked up from germline, CDR1 is SGHAT and CDR2 is FQNNGV. CDR3 in amino acids: CASSFGTGRSEQFF. CDR3 DNA sequence: TGTGCCAGCAGCTTCGGGACAGGGCGGAGTGAGCAGTTCTTC.

The rearrangement joins TRBV28 to TRBJ2-3; D may correspond to TRBD1 or TRBD2 (5 bases each). This CDR3 is 14 amino acids long. Germline CDR1 and CDR2: MDHEN and SYDVKM. Deletions cut 3 bases from V and 1 base from J, with 8 bases between. CDR3 in amino acids: CASSLGDRTDTQYF. The CDR3, as DNA: TGTGCCAGCAGTTTGGGGGACCGCACAGATACGCAGTATTTT. Full variable domain (remainder filled in from reference TRBV28 and TRBJ2-3): DVKVTQSSRYLVKRTGEKVFLECVQDMDHENMFWYRQDPGLGLRLIYFSYDVKMKEKGDIPEGYSVSREKKERFSLILESASTNQTSMYLCASSLGDRTDTQYFGPGTRLTVL.

The chain has TRBV25-1 and TRBJ2-2; 8 bases map to TRBD1. The CDR3 length is 14 residues. V was pared by 6 bases and J by 5 bases, with 5 bases of the junction left unmatched. CDR1 and CDR2 (germline): MGHDK, SYGVNS. CDR3 protein: CASRRQGQTGELFF. DNA of the CDR3: TGTGCCAGCAGACGACAGGGGCAAACCGGGGAGCTGTTTTTT.

This clone has a handful of counts. This sequence joins TRBV11-3 and TRBJ2-1, with D hard to call. This CDR3 comprises 14 residues. Germline CDR1 SGHNT, CDR2 YENEEA. V shed 5 bases and J shed 0 bases, with 8 bases lying between them. The CDR3 sequence: CASSGWSSYNEQFF. The CDR3 bases are TGTGCCAGCAGCGGGTGGAGCTCCTACAATGAGCAGTTCTTC.

This clone appeared once. The V gene is TRBV6-1, the J gene TRBJ2-7; 9 bases fit TRBD1. Germline trimming cut 4 bases from V and 6 bases from J; bases unmatched to any gene: 10. The CDR3 covers 15 residues. Germline V lookup: CDR1 MNHNS, CDR2 SASEGT. CDR3 DNA: TGTGCCAGCAGTGCCCCAGGGACAGGGCTGGGCGAGCAGTACTTC. Amino acids: CASSAPGTGLGEQYF.

V gene TRBV5-1 combines with J gene TRBJ2-1; D may be TRBD2 (6 bases). V lost 0 bases and J lost 0, with 10 bases in between. Germline V gene sequence: CDR1 SGHRS, CDR2 YFSETQ. The CDR3 consists of 16 residues. CDR3 sequence (DNA): TGCGCCAGCAGCTTGGTTGGCGGGACCTCCTACAATGAGCAGTTCTTC. This sequence encodes CASSLVGGTSYNEQFF.

This sequence joins TRBV28 and TRBJ2-7, with D possibly being TRBD2 (5 bases). V was shortened by 8 bases and J by 2 bases, with 16 bases between the two germline ends. Per the germline V gene, CDR1 is MDHEN and CDR2 is SYDVKM. CDR3 length equals 14 residues. In DNA form, the CDR3 reads TGTGCCAGCTTGGACTGGCAAACTCCCTACGAGCAGTACTTC. As protein: CASLDWQTPYEQYF.

This clone was recorded a few times. The gene calls are TRBV10-2 and TRBJ1-5; D unresolved. Trimming took 7 bases from V and 6 from J, leaving 13 bases between them. Per germline, CDR1 WSHSY and CDR2 SAAADI. The CDR3 spans 13 residues. CDR3 bases: TGCGCCAGCACCCAAACCCCTGGTCAGCCCCAGCATTTT. Translation: CASTQTPGQPQHF.

The J gene is TRBJ2-1, the V gene TRBV9; perhaps TRBD2 as D (6 bases). The CDR3 has 15 residues. Germline V gene lookup returns CDR1 SGDLS and CDR2 YYNGEE. V lost 0 bases, J lost 10 bases, and 17 bases lay in between. The CDR3 here is CASSVEGRGLGEQFF. The CDR3 nucleotides are TGTGCCAGCAGCGTAGAGGGACGGGGGTTAGGGGAGCAGTTCTTC.

This chain joins TRBV30 and TRBJ1-5; D not certain. Between the trimmed V and J ends, which lost 2 bases and 1 base, there was a span of 6 bases. CDR3 length equals 13 residues. Germline V gene lookup returns CDR1 GTSNPN and CDR2 SVGIG (reference sequence). The CDR3 here is CAWSTGSNQPQHF. The CDR3 bases are TGTGCCTGGAGTACTGGGAGCAATCAGCCCCAGCATTTT.

V gene TRBV11-2 combines with J gene TRBJ2-2, with D perhaps being TRBD1 or TRBD2 (5 bases each). Germline V gene sequence: CDR1 SGHAT, CDR2 FQNNGV. The CDR3 covers 15 residues. Trimming took off 1 base at V and 6 bases at J, with 12 bases between the two ends. CDR3 residues: CASSLGGFGAGELFF. In nucleotides, the CDR3 is TGTGCCAGCAGCTTAGGGGGGTTTGGCGCCGGGGAGCTGTTTTTT.

The rearrangement joins TRBV7-9 to TRBJ2-1, with 9 bases that match TRBD2. V was clipped by 8 bases and J by 1 base; unmatched bases: 6. The CDR3 spans 15 residues. Germline V CDR1 and CDR2: SEHNR, FQNEAQ (reference sequence). CDR3 DNA sequence: TGTGCCAGCTTACCTAGCGGGATATCCTACAATGAGCAGTTCTTC. Translation: CASLPSGISYNEQFF.

The rearrangement joins TRBV6-5 to TRBJ2-2; D is possibly TRBD2 (6 bases). Germline values: CDR1 MNHEY, CDR2 SVGAGI. The CDR3 loop spans 13 amino acids. Trimming cost V 11 bases and J 7 bases, with 17 bases left between them. The CDR3 reads CAARREESGELFF. DNA of the CDR3: TGTGCCGCACGAAGGGAGGAAAGCGGGGAGCTGTTTTTT.

The chain employs TRBV14 and TRBJ2-5; TRBD2 agrees at 13 bases. CDR3 length: 16 residues. Trimming cost V 1 base and J 5 bases; bases outside gene matches: 4. The germline CDR1 and CDR2 sequences are SGHDN and FVKESK. This chain's CDR3 is CASSQGTSGSWETQYF. The CDR3 nucleotides are TGTGCCAGCAGCCAAGGGACTAGCGGGAGCTGGGAGACCCAGTACTTC.

This chain connects TRBV7-2 to TRBJ2-1, with 7 bases matching TRBD2. This CDR3 is 16 amino acids long. V was pared by 5 bases and J by 4 bases, with 11 bases of the junction left unmatched. The germline gives CDR1 SGHTA, CDR2 FQGNSA. CDR3 in DNA: TGTGCCAGCAGCCTAACTGGCGGGAGCTTTTACAATGAGCAGTTCTTC. Amino acid sequence: CASSLTGGSFYNEQFF.

V and J are TRBV4-1 and TRBJ1-1; no clear D gene. V lost 2 bases, J lost 1 base, and 14 bases lay in between. The germline CDR1 and CDR2 sequences are MGHRA and YSYEKL. The CDR3 extends over 16 amino acids. DNA of the CDR3: TGCGCCAGCAGCCAACATAACCTTGTCACGAACACTGAAGCTTTCTTT. Translated, it gives CASSQHNLVTNTEAFF.

V and J are TRBV9 and TRBJ2-3; D perhaps matches TRBD2 (5 bases). Looked up from germline, CDR1 is SGDLS and CDR2 is YYNGEE. V was clipped by 0 bases and J by 5 bases, with 13 bases between them. This CDR3 region has 15 residues. The chain's CDR3 is CASSVEGVRGDTQYF. For the CDR3, the DNA is TGTGCCAGCAGCGTAGAGGGAGTCCGGGGAGATACGCAGTATTTT.

The V call is TRBV30, the J call TRBJ1-5; the match to TRBD1 covers 9 bases. V was pared by 2 bases and J by 9 bases, with 5 bases of the junction left unmatched. The CDR3 totals 13 residues. The germline gives CDR1 GTSNPN, CDR2 SVGIG (reference sequence). The CDR3 DNA reads TGTGCCTGGAGTCTACAGGGGGCGCCGCCCCAGCATTTT. This codes for CAWSLQGAPPQHF.

The chain links TRBV5-1 to TRBJ2-5; either TRBD1 or TRBD2 may supply D (5 bases each). The length of the CDR3 is 14 residues. The V end lost 7 bases, the J end lost 2 bases, and 15 bases lay between the germline ends. The V gene's germline CDR1 is SGHRS and CDR2 YFSETQ. CDR3 region: CASALRDGQETQYF. CDR3 in DNA: TGCGCCAGCGCATTACGGGACGGGCAAGAGACCCAGTACTTC.

The V and J genes are TRBV19 and TRBJ2-3; tentative D call: TRBD1 (5 bases). CDR3 length: 14 amino acids. Germline V CDR1 and CDR2: LNHDA, SQIVND (reference sequence). The ends were cut back, 3 bases at V and 6 bases at J, with 13 bases in the middle. CDR3 loop: CASSMDQGSDTQYF. DNA of the CDR3: TGTGCCAGTAGTATGGATCAGGGTAGTGATACGCAGTATTTT.

The chain is built from TRBV18 and TRBJ1-3; 10 nucleotides agree with TRBD1. The ends lost 6 bases at V and 2 bases at J; junction bases unmatched: 4. This CDR3 is 15 amino acids long. Germline V CDR1 and CDR2: KGHSH, LQKENI. CDR3 region: CASSQDRGPGNTIYF. CDR3 sequence (DNA): TGTGCCAGCTCTCAAGACAGGGGGCCTGGAAACACCATATATTTT.

The V gene is TRBV29-1, the J gene TRBJ2-6; either TRBD1 or TRBD2 may fit D (6 bases each). Germline loops: CDR1 SQVTM, CDR2 ANQGSEA. Trimming pared 5 bases from V and 2 bases from J, leaving 10 bases between. The CDR3 sequence is 14 residues long. The CDR3 protein is CSVPGATGANVLTF. DNA for the CDR3: TGCAGCGTTCCGGGGGCTACTGGGGCCAACGTCCTGACTTTC.

The rearrangement joins TRBV6-5 to TRBJ2-6; D gene unclear. The CDR3 is 15 residues long. Trimming left V 6 bases short and J 0 bases short, with 9 bases between. The germline gives CDR1 MNHEY, CDR2 SVGAGI. CDR3 amino acids: CASSRTLSGANVLTF. Written as DNA, the CDR3 is TGTGCCAGCAGCCGGACCCTCTCTGGGGCCAACGTCCTGACTTTC.

The rearrangement uses TRBV5-8 and TRBJ1-2; D is ambiguous. There are 12 residues in the CDR3. Germline V gene lookup returns CDR1 SGHTS and CDR2 YDEGEE. V lost 1 base and J lost 8, with 9 bases in between. DNA for the CDR3: TGTGCCAGCAGCTTGCTGCGAGCGGGCTACACCTTC. It translates to CASSLLRAGYTF.

The CDR3 loop is CSVLHQYEQYF. CDR3 sequence (DNA): TGCAGCGTTCTCCACCAGTACGAGCAGTACTTC. This chain joins TRBV29-1 and TRBJ2-7, with D uncertain. Trimming cost V 5 bases and J 4 bases, with 9 bases left between them. The CDR3 is 11 amino acids. CDR1 and CDR2 from the germline V gene are SQVTM and ANQGSEA.

The V call is TRBV2, the J call TRBJ1-6; D is perhaps TRBD1 (5 bases). The V and J ends lost 4 bases and 9 bases respectively, with 13 bases between them. The CDR3 extends over 14 amino acids. In germline, CDR1 is SNHLY, CDR2 FYNNEI. In nucleotides, the CDR3 is TGTGCCAGCAGTGCCCAGGGAACAGGTTCACCCCTCCACTTT. It translates to CASSAQGTGSPLHF. Based on the CDR3 plus reference TRBV2 and TRBJ1-6, the full variable domain is EPEVTQTPSHQVTQMGQEVILRCVPISNHLYFYWYRQILGQKVEFLVSFYNNEISEKSEIFDDQFSVERPDGSNFTLKIRSTKLEDSAMYFCASSAQGTGSPLHFGNGTRLTVT.

The rearrangement joins TRBV5-4 to TRBJ2-1; D is uncertain. V was pared by 2 bases and J by 4 bases, with 19 bases between. The germline V gene encodes CDR1 SGHNT and CDR2 YYREEE (reference sequence). The CDR3 runs 17 residues. CDR3 amino acids: CASSLSIRTVVYNEQFF. The CDR3 DNA reads TGTGCCAGCAGCTTATCGATCCGGACGGTGGTATACAATGAGCAGTTCTTC. Full variable domain (missing parts from reference TRBV5-4 and TRBJ2-1): ETGVTQSPTHLIKTRGQQVTLRCSSQSGHNTVSWYQQALGQGPQFIFQYYREEENGRGNFPPRFSGLQFPNYSSELNVNALELDDSALYLCASSLSIRTVVYNEQFFGPGTRLTVL.

The chain has TRBV4-3 and TRBJ2-7, with TRBD2 matching over 7 bases. Germline V CDR1 and CDR2: LGHNA, YSLEER. CDR3 size: 15 residues. J gave up 0 bases and V 0 bases, and 2 bases lay outside the gene matches. CDR3 residues: CASSQDTSVSYEQYF. In DNA, the CDR3 is TGCGCCAGCAGCCAAGATACTAGCGTCTCCTACGAGCAGTACTTC.

V gene TRBV27 combines with J gene TRBJ1-4; 8 nucleotides align to TRBD1. Unmatched junction bases numbered 5, after V lost 1 base and J lost 4 bases. The CDR3 contains 16 residues. In germline, CDR1 is MNHEY, CDR2 SMNVEV (reference sequence). The CDR3 DNA sequence: TGTGCCAGCAGTTTATTTGGGACAGGAGTTAATGAAAAACTGTTTTTT. As protein: CASSLFGTGVNEKLFF. The full variable domain, completed using reference TRBV27 and TRBJ1-4, is EAQVTQNPRYLITVTGKKLTVTCSQNMNHEYMSWYRQDPGLGLRQIYYSMNVEVTDKGDVPEGYKVSRKEKRNFPLILESPSPNQTSLYFCASSLFGTGVNEKLFFGSGTQLSVL.

The rearrangement links TRBV19 to TRBJ1-1; D gene unclear. The CDR3 consists of 14 residues. Germline lookup yields CDR1 LNHDA and CDR2 SQIVND (reference sequence). Trimming shortened V by 3 bases and J by 1 base, and 9 bases separated the two germline ends. The CDR3 here is CASSIGVTNTEAFF. CDR3 coding DNA: TGTGCCAGTAGTATCGGGGTGACGAACACTGAAGCTTTCTTT.